A selection of T cell receptor beta chains follows, all from one sample in a study of T cell responses to AZD1222 COVID-19 vaccine. Generated by immunoSEQ multiplex PCR, the TCRdb table keeps only in-frame clones and is missing some. The table records 110,000 to 150,000 clones, over 75% of them present only once. The source material was peripheral blood, sampled on day 0 of AZD1222 vaccination. Every receptor here comes from an adult in good health. The CDR3 runs from the conserved cysteine through the conserved F or W. The D gene is left open where the match is weak. Not all rows give a size; the values are once, few, many and, for expanded clones, a class.

D gene: -; V gene: TRBV28; J gene: TRBJ1-2; clone size: -; CDR3 DNA: TGTGCCAGCAGCGCCCTTCAGGACTACTATGGCTACACCTTC; CDR3 protein: CASSALQDYYGYTF
D gene: -; V gene: TRBV10-3; J gene: TRBJ1-2; clone size: -; CDR3 DNA: TGTGCCATCAGTGAGTCTGGGGGGGCTGACGGCTACACCTTC; CDR3 protein: CAISESGGADGYTF
D gene: -; V gene: TRBV28; J gene: TRBJ1-5; clone size: -; CDR3 DNA: TGTGCCAGCAGCGCTGGGGGGGGCAATCAGCCCCAGCATTTT; CDR3 protein: CASSAGGGNQPQHF
D gene: -; V gene: TRBV27; J gene: TRBJ2-7; clone size: -; CDR3 DNA: TGTGCCAGCGGGCTTAGCGGTACCTACGAGCAGTACTTC; CDR3 protein: CASGLSGTYEQYF
D gene: -; V gene: TRBV6-6; J gene: TRBJ1-2; clone size: few; CDR3 DNA: TGTGCCAGCAGTAACTCAGGGAATGGCTACACCTTC; CDR3 protein: CASSNSGNGYTF
D gene: -; V gene: TRBV2; J gene: TRBJ2-7; clone size: -; CDR3 DNA: TGTGCCAGCAGTGACATGACCCCCTACGAGCAGTACTTC; CDR3 protein: CASSDMTPYEQYF
D gene: TRBD1; V gene: TRBV28; J gene: TRBJ1-6; clone size: -; CDR3 DNA: TGTGCCAGCAGTTGGGCAGGGGGATCCTCACCCCTCCACTTT; CDR3 protein: CASSWAGGSSPLHF
D gene: -; V gene: TRBV9; J gene: TRBJ1-1; clone size: -; CDR3 DNA: TGTGCCAGCAGCCCCGGACAGAGAAACACTGAAGCTTTCTTT; CDR3 protein: CASSPGQRNTEAFF
D gene: TRBD1; V gene: TRBV6-5; J gene: TRBJ1-2; clone size: -; CDR3 DNA: TGTGCCAGCAGTCCGGACAGGGTAGGCTACACCTTC; CDR3 protein: CASSPDRVGYTF
D gene: -; V gene: TRBV7-9; J gene: TRBJ2-7; clone size: -; CDR3 DNA: TGTGCCAGCAGCATCTATTTAGGCACCCTAGAATCCTCGGTCGAGCAGTACTTC; CDR3 protein: CASSIYLGTLESSVEQYF
D gene: TRBD1; V gene: TRBV30; J gene: TRBJ1-1; clone size: -; CDR3 DNA: TGTGCCTTGACAGGGTATAACACTGAAGCTTTCTTT; CDR3 protein: CALTGYNTEAFF
D gene: -; V gene: TRBV2; J gene: TRBJ2-7; clone size: once; CDR3 DNA: TGTGCCAGCAGTGATCGGCTAGCTCCGGACGAGCAGTACTTC; CDR3 protein: CASSDRLAPDEQYF
D gene: TRBD2; V gene: TRBV4-2; J gene: TRBJ2-1; clone size: -; CDR3 DNA: TGTGCCAGCAGCCGGCCTTTTGGACTAGCGGATTCTTACAATGAGCAGTTCTTC; CDR3 protein: CASSRPFGLADSYNEQFF